This TCR beta chain was recovered during a study of blood T cell repertoires in COVID-19 (TCRdb year 2020). About the investigation overall: Samples from collaborators originated in the United States, Italy and Spain and spanned both the acute and convalescent phases of COVID-19. The prospective study material was composed of cDNA or gDNA derived from T cells, B-cell-depleted T cells, or PBMCs. Deeply sampled blood TCRbeta repertoires from subjects exposed to, actively infected with, or recovered from COVID-19 were included in the dataset. The repertoires were released in a freely available public database intended as a resource for research on the immune response to SARS-CoV-2. Samples were obtained from the ongoing ImmuneRACE study (first 160 participants) and from about 1,300 subjects provided by 6 global collaborators. Nearly every sample came with metadata listing a de-identified subject ID, COVID-19 status, age in years and sex. Where available, HLA class I and class II types were taken from metadata supplied by the sample provider and were not determined by assay-based typing. Summary of the overall study and its limitations: The amount of clinical and demographic metadata varied by source and participant and was provided uncurated.

Collaborating institutions collected whole blood in K2EDTA tubes following their own protocols. For TCRbeta analysis, collaborators shipped samples as frozen whole blood, isolated PBMCs, or DNA extracted from either of those sample types. Spanning cysteine to phenylalanine, the CDR3 consists of 15 amino acids. Only CDR3 DNA remains: 45 bases, in frame from the first base. Looking up the germline V gene yields CDR1 KGHSH and CDR2 LQKENI. The junction shows trimming of 1 base on V and 8 bases on J, and the gene matches do not reach 10 bases of it. Details on this clone: The antigen it binds to is not known. No base quality values were provided; no much bigger clone lies one nucleotide off.

The immunoSEQ Assay, a bias-controlled multiplex PCR, was used to amplify TCRbeta CDR3 regions from genomic DNA. Processing in the source paper ran as follows. Nucleated cell counts per sample were estimated from amplification of reference gene primers within the assay. To quantify the absolute abundance of each unique TCRbeta CDR3 rearrangement, sequence reads were collapsed and filtered. For each sample, productive Simpson clonality was calculated by taking the square root of Simpson's diversity index across productive rearrangements. TCRdb obtained this table from immuneACCESS and retained in-frame rearrangements with V and J assigned. These tables miss some clones; where compared with another copy, unresolved V genes account for less than half of the shortfall, and the remainder is unexplained. V, J and clone size reflect that table, while D and trimming were determined from the DNA. The sample contains around 230,000 clones, roughly four fifths of them found a single time. The ten largest clones take up roughly a tenth of the sample.

The receptor was derived from a woman of 80 years or more with acute or convalescent COVID-19. Rearrangement joined TRBV18 to TRBJ1-2; 7 middle bases align to TRBD1. Sequencing used peripheral blood. The CDR3 region has the sequence CASSPLQGDSVGYTF. The DNA sequence follows: TGTGCCAGCTCACCACTGCAGGGGGATTCTGTAGGCTACACCTTC.